The source of this T cell receptor beta chain is a study of CD8 T cells in Susac syndrome. Turning to the study itself: At blood draw, Susac syndrome patients were therapy-naive, on corticosteroids, or on intravenous immunoglobulin alone.

TEMRA cells were FACS-enriched, and CD8+ and CD4+ T cells were isolated negatively. A quantity of about 0.5 to 1 ug RNA underwent reverse transcription using random hexamers. Amplification of TCR beta CDR3 was carried out by immunoSEQ multiplex PCR, which covered 54 Vbeta and 13 Jbeta segments. TCRdb called the immunoSEQ multiplex PCR reads again in MiXCR, with one record for every CDR3 protein. The data hold about 180,000 distinct CDR3 sequences, with approximately 94% observed a single time. The CDR3 runs 17 residues. Trimming shortened V by 2 bases and J by 1 base, and 17 bases separated the two germline ends. Germline loops: CDR1 LGHNA, CDR2 YNFKEQ.

The chain is built from TRBV4-2 and TRBJ2-5; possibly TRBD2 for D (6 bases). The sequence was obtained from a human donor with Susac syndrome. The specimen sequenced was CD4+ T cells from PBMCs. This CDR3 reads CASSQRAGRGTQETQYF. In DNA form, the CDR3 reads TGTGCCAGCAGCCAACGCGCCGGTCGGGGGACCCAAGAGACCCAGTACTTC.